This record looks at one T cell receptor (beta chain) sequence and its context. The entry originates in a study of blood T cell repertoires in COVID-19. About the research overall: Sites in the United States, Italy and Spain provided acute and convalescent COVID-19 samples.

Trimming cost V 3 bases and J 0 bases, with 9 bases left between them. Germline CDR1 and CDR2: LGHDT and YNNKEL (reference sequence). This CDR3 has 14 residues. Method: immunoSEQ multiplex PCR; TCRdb's copy keeps in-frame clones and lacks some. Of fewer than 85,000 clones in the sample, about four fifths were seen once. The clonotype was recovered from a human donor in a cohort sampled during active COVID-19. This chain joins TRBV3-1 (or the pseudogene TRBV3-2) and TRBJ2-7, with D possibly TRBD1 on 5 matching bases. Sequencing used peripheral blood. The DNA for the CDR3 is TGTGCCAGCAGCCATCCAGGGAACTCCTACGAGCAGTACTTC. This encodes CASSHPGNSYEQYF.